This T cell receptor beta chain was sequenced during a study of response to subunit inactivated influenza vaccine. TCRdb re-called the RT-PCR reads through MiXCR, storing one row per CDR3 protein. Here the sample spans around 760,000 distinct CDR3 sequences, 14% being singletons. Overall study results and limits: Each seasonal influenza vaccination recruits few new T cells, the authors suggested.

This clonotype came up a few times. Its specificity is unknown. This specimen consisted of PBMCs from blood, obtained roughly 15 days before vaccination. The receptor comes from a middle-aged man who received an inactivated influenza vaccine.

The CDR3, as DNA: TGTGCCACCAGCAGAGGGGGACAGGCTAACTATGGCTACACCTTC. Amino acid sequence: CATSRGGQANYGYTF. The genes are TRBV15 and TRBJ1-2, with TRBD1 matching 8 bases. The length of the CDR3 is 15 residues. Looked up from germline, CDR1 is LNHNV and CDR2 is YYDKDF (reference sequence). The V gene end was trimmed by 1 base and the J gene end by 0 bases; junction bases not matched to a gene: 1.